Shown below are 24 T cell receptor beta chains from a single sample sequenced in a study of cytomegalovirus exposure and HLA in healthy donors. Amplification used 60 Vbeta primers and 13 Jbeta primers. Only in-frame clones appear in the TCRdb table, and some are missing; sequencing was by immunoSEQ multiplex PCR. Of a few hundred thousand clones in the sample, roughly four fifths were seen once. The specimen was PBMCs. The source of these receptors is a woman aged 45-65 years in good health and CMV-seropositive.

This clone came up a few times. The gene calls are TRBV5-6 and TRBJ1-2; 7 nucleotides align to TRBD1. The CDR3 contains 13 residues. J gave up 3 bases and V 4 bases, and 3 bases lay outside the gene matches. Looked up from germline, CDR1 is SGHDT and CDR2 is YYEEEE. CDR3 residues: CASSRDRDYGYTF. The CDR3 coding sequence is TGTGCCAGCAGCCGGGACAGAGACTATGGCTACACCTTC.

The J gene is TRBJ2-7, the V gene TRBV6-6; 10 bases align to TRBD2. This CDR3 has 16 amino acids. The germline V gene has CDR1 MNHNY and CDR2 SVGAGI (reference sequence). V shed 6 bases, J shed 6 bases, and the junction held 14 bases outside the gene matches. In DNA, the CDR3 is TGTGCCAGCAGACTGTCCGGCGTGCTAGCGGGGGTCGAGCAGTACTTC. Amino acid sequence: CASRLSGVLAGVEQYF.

V is TRBV6-9 and J is TRBJ2-7; 7 bases are a match to TRBD1. The ends lost 6 bases at V and 6 bases at J; junction bases unmatched: 11. Per the germline V gene, CDR1 is MNHGY and CDR2 is SVAAGI. CDR3 length equals 14 residues. CDR3 DNA sequence: TGTGCCAGCAGGACAGGGCGCCGAGGGGGCGAGCAGTACTTC. It yields the protein CASRTGRRGGEQYF.

The gene calls are TRBV5-6 and TRBJ2-7; D perhaps matches TRBD2 (6 bases). The V and J ends lost 3 bases and 6 bases respectively, with 13 bases between them. Germline lookup yields CDR1 SGHDT and CDR2 YYEEEE. This CDR3 comprises 13 residues. The CDR3 here is CASSSGGIVEQYF. CDR3 nucleotides: TGTGCCAGCAGCTCTGGGGGGATTGTCGAGCAGTACTTC.

In nucleotides, the CDR3 is TGTGCCTGGAGTGTCGTAGTGAACACCGGGGAGCTGTTTTTT. It codes for CAWSVVVNTGELFF. The chain employs TRBV30 and TRBJ2-2; D is uncertain. Germline CDR1 and CDR2: GTSNPN and SVGIG (reference sequence). The CDR3 runs 14 residues. Between the trimmed V and J ends, which lost 0 bases and 1 base, there was a span of 6 bases.

This clone was recorded once. This chain connects TRBV5-6 to TRBJ2-1; possibly TRBD2 for D (6 bases). V was clipped by 2 bases and J by 2 bases, with 11 bases between them. CDR1 is SGHDT and CDR2 is YYEEEE in the germline V gene. The CDR3 length is 15 residues. The DNA of the CDR3 is TGTGCCAGCAGCTTTCTAGCGTCTACCTACAATGAGCAGTTCTTC. Translation gives CASSFLASTYNEQFF.

This rearrangement joins TRBV6-1 to TRBJ1-6, with TRBD1 as a possible D gene (6 bases). Trimming stripped 0 bases from V and 4 bases from J, with 13 bases between. The CDR3 spans 17 residues. Germline assignment: CDR1 MNHNS and CDR2 SASEGT. The CDR3 nucleotides are TGTGCCAGCAGTGAAGCGCCGACAGGTGGATATAATTCACCCCTCCACTTT. It encodes CASSEAPTGGYNSPLHF.

This chain joins TRBV29-1 and TRBJ2-5; 10 bases agree with TRBD1. Germline V lookup: CDR1 SQVTM, CDR2 ANQGSEA. CDR3 size: 15 residues. After removal of 7 bases from V and 5 bases from J, the junction contained 13 bases not matched to a gene. The CDR3 DNA is TGCAGCGCCGAGGGAGACAGGGGGCAGGACGAGACCCAGTACTTC. Protein product: CSAEGDRGQDETQYF.

The V gene is TRBV11-1, the J gene TRBJ2-5; no definite D call. Germline lookup yields CDR1 SGHAT and CDR2 FQDESV (reference sequence). Trimming removed 3 bases from V and 5 bases from J, with 4 bases in between. This CDR3 comprises 11 residues. The CDR3 DNA reads TGTGCCAGCAGCTTTCGGGAGACCCAGTACTTC. This encodes CASSFRETQYF.

For the CDR3, the DNA is TGTGCCAGCAGCGTGGGCCTGACGTCCTACGAGCAGTACTTC. This gives the protein CASSVGLTSYEQYF. The V and J genes are TRBV9 and TRBJ2-7; D uncertain. Trimming took 2 bases from V and 1 from J, leaving 10 bases between them. Germline CDR1 reads SGDLS; CDR2 reads YYNGEE. The CDR3 is 14 amino acids. The entire variable domain, with the rest obtained from reference TRBV9 and TRBJ2-7, is as follows: DSGVTQTPKHLITATGQRVTLRCSPRSGDLSVYWYQQSLDQGLQFLIQYYNGEERAKGNILERFSAQQFPDLHSELNLSSLELGDSALYFCASSVGLTSYEQYFGPGTRLTVT.

This chain uses TRBV27 with TRBJ2-5; 12 nucleotides line up with TRBD2. V was pared by 5 bases and J by 4 bases, with 2 bases of the junction left unmatched. Germline V gene data show CDR1 as MNHEY and CDR2 as SMNVEV (reference sequence). This CDR3 comprises 14 residues. CDR3 residues: CASSRTSGAETQYF. CDR3 sequence (DNA): TGTGCCAGCAGTCGGACTAGCGGGGCAGAGACCCAGTACTTC.

This chain connects TRBV6-6 to TRBJ2-5, with 8 nucleotides matching TRBD1. V shed 8 bases, J shed 5 bases, and the junction held 4 bases outside the gene matches. There are 12 residues in the CDR3. In germline, CDR1 is MNHNY, CDR2 SVGAGI (reference sequence). The CDR3 protein is CASGTGRETQYF. CDR3 sequence (DNA): TGTGCCAGCGGGACAGGACGGGAGACCCAGTACTTC.

This clone was detected only a few times. The gene calls are TRBV10-3 and TRBJ2-7, with 9 bases matching TRBD1. The V segment lost 0 bases and the J segment 0 bases; nucleotides outside the gene matches: 9. CDR1 is ENHRY and CDR2 is SYGVKD in the germline V gene. The CDR3 runs 18 residues. CDR3 bases: TGTGCCATCAGTGAGTCGGGGACAGGGTTTTGGAGCTCCTACGAGCAGTACTTC. Amino acid sequence: CAISESGTGFWSSYEQYF.

The chain has TRBV7-2 and TRBJ1-1, with D possibly being TRBD1 (5 bases). V shed 2 bases and J shed 4 bases, with 14 bases lying between them. Per the germline V gene, CDR1 is SGHTA and CDR2 is FQGNSA. This CDR3 comprises 15 residues. The DNA of the CDR3 is TGTGCCAGCAGCTTACAAGGACCCGGGGGCACTGAAGCTTTCTTT. Its protein product is CASSLQGPGGTEAFF. The full variable domain, rest sourced from reference TRBV7-2 and TRBJ1-1, is GAGVSQSPSNKVTEKGKDVELRCDPISGHTALYWYRQSLGQGLEFLIYFQGNSAPDKSGLPSDRFSAERTGGSVSTLTIQRTQQEDSAVYLCASSLQGPGGTEAFFGQGTRLTVV.

The rearrangement uses TRBV30 and TRBJ2-3, with 7 bases identical to TRBD2. The CDR3 consists of 15 residues. The V segment lost 2 bases and the J segment 1 base; nucleotides outside the gene matches: 6. Germline lookup yields CDR1 GTSNPN and CDR2 SVGIG (reference sequence). CDR3 coding DNA: TGTGCCTGGAGTCCCTGGGCGGGGGGCACAGATACGCAGTATTTT. Translated: CAWSPWAGGTDTQYF.

This sequence joins TRBV9 and TRBJ2-7; D might be TRBD2 (5 bases). CDR1 SGDLS and CDR2 YYNGEE come from the germline V gene. The V and J ends lost 4 bases and 6 bases respectively, with 20 bases between them. There are 15 residues in the CDR3. The CDR3 DNA sequence: TGTGCCAGCAGCCTTAATCCGGGAACGTTCTTCGAGCAGTACTTC. This translates into CASSLNPGTFFEQYF.

This clone was seen once. V is TRBV11-2 and J is TRBJ1-4; 7 nucleotides line up with TRBD1. The V gene's germline CDR1 is SGHAT and CDR2 FQNNGV. The V and J ends lost 5 bases and 5 bases, in that order; junction bases with no gene match: 8. The CDR3 contains 15 residues. CDR3 region: CASSVRQGSNEKLFF. In DNA, the CDR3 is TGTGCCAGCAGCGTACGACAGGGTTCAAATGAAAAACTGTTTTTT.

The CDR3, as DNA: TGTGCCAGCAGTGGCGGCCGGGACAGGGGGAGTTACGAGCAGTACTTC. This sequence encodes CASSGGRDRGSYEQYF. This chain links TRBV6-6 with TRBJ2-7; 11 nucleotides line up with TRBD1. Germline values: CDR1 MNHNY, CDR2 SVGAGI (reference sequence). The CDR3 contains 16 residues. J gave up 4 bases and V 5 bases, and 10 bases lay outside the gene matches.

The V call is TRBV19, the J call TRBJ1-2, with 10 bases identical to TRBD1. With V trimmed by 5 bases and J by 3 bases, 3 bases remained unmatched. CDR1 is LNHDA, CDR2 SQIVND, per germline (reference sequence). The CDR3 totals 14 residues. This chain's CDR3 is CASSGDRGDYGYTF. CDR3 nucleotides: TGTGCCAGTAGTGGGGACAGGGGAGACTATGGCTACACCTTC.

V is TRBV11-2 and J is TRBJ1-2; a weak D match, TRBD1 (5 bases). Germline V CDR1 and CDR2: SGHAT, FQNNGV. The CDR3 length is 12 residues. Trimming shortened V by 3 bases and J by 8 bases, and 10 bases separated the two germline ends. CDR3 in DNA: TGTGCCAGCAGCTTCCGCCAGGGAGGCTACACCTTC. It yields the protein CASSFRQGGYTF.

The chain has TRBV6-5 and TRBJ1-2; 8 nucleotides agree with TRBD1. Germline CDR1 is MNHEY and CDR2 is SVGAGI. The J segment lost 2 bases and the V segment lost 6 bases, leaving 5 bases of the junction unmatched. This CDR3 is built from 14 residues. In DNA, the CDR3 is TGTGCCAGCAGGAGGACAGGGTCCAACTATGGCTACACCTTC. Its translation: CASRRTGSNYGYTF.

The chain recombines TRBV11-1 with TRBJ1-6; 7 bases fit TRBD1. Trimming at V came to 1 base and at J to 8 bases, leaving 5 bases not matched to a gene. The CDR3 has 15 residues. CDR1 and CDR2 (germline): SGHAT, FQDESV (reference sequence). The CDR3 coding sequence is TGTGCCAGCAGCTTAGTGGTAACAGGGGATTCACCCCTCCACTTT. This gives the protein CASSLVVTGDSPLHF.

This clone is a singleton in its sample. The chain uses TRBV19 and TRBJ1-1; D is unresolved. The CDR3 spans 15 residues. Trimming pared 6 bases from V and 1 base from J, leaving 15 bases between. The germline gives CDR1 LNHDA, CDR2 SQIVND (reference sequence). CDR3 bases: TGTGCCAGTAGAACCCCACAGTTACAGAACACTGAAGCTTTCTTT. Translated, it gives CASRTPQLQNTEAFF.

V usage is TRBV7-6 and J usage is TRBJ2-7; 10 bases map to TRBD1. Germline-derived CDR1 and CDR2 are SGHVS and FNYEAQ. Unmatched junction bases numbered 6, after V lost 5 bases and J lost 2 bases. CDR3 size: 15 residues. CDR3 bases: TGTGCCAGCAGCCCCGGGACAGGGGTCACCTACGAGCAGTACTTC. This gives the protein CASSPGTGVTYEQYF.